The 25 T cell receptor beta chains below were found in one sample sequenced in a study of blood T cell repertoires in COVID-19. Repertoires were generated with immunoSEQ multiplex PCR, while TCRdb's copy carries only in-frame clones and drops some. The table has around 250,000 clones, 86% seen once. The specimen was peripheral blood. These receptors were collected from a woman between 25 and 40 years old with active or convalescent COVID-19.

The rearrangement joins TRBV10-3 to TRBJ2-7; no clear D gene. Germline CDR1 and CDR2: ENHRY and SYGVKD. Trimming shortened V by 6 bases and J by 4 bases, and 10 bases separated the two germline ends. The CDR3 has 12 amino acids. CDR3 sequence reads: CAISPGLYEQYF. The CDR3 DNA reads as TGTGCCATCAGCCCGGGTCTTTACGAGCAGTACTTC.

V and J are TRBV10-3 and TRBJ2-3; no clear D gene. Germline V gene sequence: CDR1 ENHRY, CDR2 SYGVKD. The CDR3 loop spans 13 amino acids. V lost 10 bases and J 5 bases, leaving 16 bases between the germline ends. The CDR3 protein is CAKSGNNQDTQYF. The CDR3 DNA reads TGTGCCAAATCCGGTAATAATCAAGATACGCAGTATTTT.

The rearrangement uses TRBV28 and TRBJ2-2; D possibly corresponds to TRBD1 (5 bases). CDR3 length: 13 amino acids. Trimming left V 10 bases short and J 1 base short, with 10 bases between. The V gene's germline CDR1 is MDHEN and CDR2 SYDVKM. The CDR3 nucleotides are TGTGCCAACGAAGACAGGAACACCGGGGAGCTGTTTTTT. Amino acid sequence: CANEDRNTGELFF.

This sequence joins TRBV30 and TRBJ2-7; 9 bases map to TRBD1. V shed 1 base, J shed 1 base, and the junction held 5 bases outside the gene matches. The CDR3 is 15 residues long. In germline, CDR1 is GTSNPN, CDR2 SVGIG (reference sequence). The CDR3 here is CAWSDAGTGSYEQYF. The CDR3 DNA reads as TGTGCCTGGAGTGACGCCGGGACAGGGTCCTACGAGCAGTACTTC.

The rearrangement joins TRBV18 to TRBJ1-3; the D is unclear. The CDR3 runs 14 residues. V lost 10 bases to trimming and J lost 2 bases, with 15 bases between them. Germline V gene lookup returns CDR1 KGHSH and CDR2 LQKENI. CDR3 DNA: TGTGCCACCGCGGATTCTGGAGCTGGAAACACCATATATTTT. It encodes CATADSGAGNTIYF.

The chain combines TRBV12-3 or TRBV12-4 with TRBJ2-3; D is perhaps TRBD1 (8 bases). The CDR3 is made up of 12 amino acids. Trimming removed 7 bases at V and 8 bases at J, with 13 bases between. CDR3 in amino acids: CASNRGGVTQYF. CDR3 sequence (DNA): TGTGCCAGCAACAGGGGGGGTGTTACGCAGTATTTT.

The chain carries TRBV5-6 and TRBJ1-5; unclear D gene. The V end was cut by 2 bases, the J end by 3 bases, with 18 bases between. CDR1 SGHDT and CDR2 YYEEEE come from the germline V gene. The CDR3 is made up of 17 amino acids. The CDR3: CASSFRVGGGFNQPQHF. The CDR3 DNA sequence: TGTGCCAGCAGCTTTAGGGTTGGAGGAGGGTTCAATCAGCCCCAGCATTTT.

The V gene is TRBV24-1, the J gene TRBJ2-2; 10 nucleotides align to TRBD1. Germline values: CDR1 KGHDR, CDR2 SFDVKD. The CDR3 is 14 residues long. Trimming cost V 8 bases and J 3 bases; bases outside gene matches: 2. The CDR3 is CATKGTGDTGELFF. The CDR3, as DNA: TGTGCCACCAAGGGGACAGGGGACACCGGGGAGCTGTTTTTT.

This chain joins TRBV18 and TRBJ2-3; 7 bases line up with TRBD2. The CDR3 is 16 amino acids. Germline V gene sequence: CDR1 KGHSH, CDR2 LQKENI. The ends lost 1 base at V and 0 bases at J; junction bases unmatched: 4. CDR3: CASSPLGGGSTDTQYF. The CDR3 nucleotides are TGTGCCAGCTCACCACTTGGCGGGGGAAGCACAGATACGCAGTATTTT.

The chain joins TRBV24-1 to TRBJ1-2; 7 positions agree with TRBD1. Germline assignment: CDR1 KGHDR and CDR2 SFDVKD. With 6 bases clipped from V and 3 bases from J, the junction kept 9 bases outside the gene matches. This CDR3 comprises 15 residues. The chain's CDR3 is CATSPPNTGDYGYTF. CDR3 sequence (DNA): TGTGCCACCAGTCCGCCGAACACAGGGGACTATGGCTACACCTTC.

A word on this clone: Distinct nucleotide sequences in the sample also encode this CDR3. CDR3 protein: CASSPRGDQETQYF. In nucleotides, the CDR3 is TGTGCCAGCAGCCCGCGGGGGGACCAAGAGACCCAGTACTTC. This chain joins TRBV9 and TRBJ2-5, with 8 bases matching TRBD2. V was clipped by 4 bases and J by 0 bases; unmatched bases: 2. Germline lookup yields CDR1 SGDLS and CDR2 YYNGEE. The length of the CDR3 is 14 residues. Together with reference TRBV9 and TRBJ2-5, the CDR3 gives the full variable domain: DSGVTQTPKHLITATGQRVTLRCSPRSGDLSVYWYQQSLDQGLQFLIQYYNGEERAKGNILERFSAQQFPDLHSELNLSSLELGDSALYFCASSPRGDQETQYFGPGTRLLVL.

The genes are TRBV7-2 and TRBJ2-7, with TRBD1 matching over 8 bases. The J segment lost 4 bases and the V segment lost 6 bases, leaving 8 bases of the junction unmatched. This CDR3 region has 14 residues. The V gene's germline CDR1 is SGHTA and CDR2 FQGNSA. CDR3 region: CASRPGQVFYEQYF. As DNA, the CDR3 is TGTGCCAGCAGGCCGGGACAGGTCTTTTACGAGCAGTACTTC.

This rearrangement joins TRBV24-1 to TRBJ2-3; weak D call: TRBD2 (5 bases). CDR3 size: 12 residues. Trimming took off 3 bases at V and 6 bases at J, with 6 bases between the two ends. The germline CDR1 and CDR2 sequences are KGHDR and SFDVKD. DNA for the CDR3: TGTGCCACCAGTGATCGGAGGGATACGCAGTATTTT. It yields the protein CATSDRRDTQYF.

The rearrangement uses TRBV7-8 and TRBJ2-5, with a tentative D call TRBD2 (5 bases). This CDR3 has 14 residues. Per germline, CDR1 SGHVS and CDR2 FQNEAQ. Trimming took 5 bases from V and 5 from J, leaving 15 bases between them. CDR3 coding DNA: TGTGCCAGCAGCCACCAAAGCCGGGGTGAGACCCAGTACTTC. Translating it yields CASSHQSRGETQYF.

J is TRBJ2-5 and V is TRBV28; 11 bases are a match to TRBD1. Germline trimming cut 3 bases from V and 4 bases from J; bases unmatched to any gene: 4. Germline V lookup: CDR1 MDHEN, CDR2 SYDVKM. The CDR3 runs 15 residues. The CDR3 protein is CASSFRTGGLETQYF. CDR3 DNA sequence: TGTGCCAGCAGTTTTAGGACAGGGGGCTTAGAGACCCAGTACTTC.

This clone was recorded a few times. The chain combines TRBV19 with TRBJ1-2, with 10 bases matching TRBD1. The germline V gene encodes CDR1 LNHDA and CDR2 SQIVND (reference sequence). The CDR3 spans 14 residues. V gave up 3 bases and J gave up 2 bases; unmatched junction bases: 0. The CDR3 is CASSMGQGNYGYTF. CDR3 nucleotide sequence: TGTGCCAGTAGTATGGGACAGGGGAACTATGGCTACACCTTC.

This chain connects TRBV27 to TRBJ1-6; 9 nucleotides line up with TRBD1. This CDR3 region has 15 residues. The V segment lost 5 bases and the J segment 8 bases; nucleotides outside the gene matches: 7. Per the germline V gene, CDR1 is MNHEY and CDR2 is SMNVEV (reference sequence). CDR3 loop: CASSPQGASYSPLHF. The CDR3 coding sequence is TGTGCCAGCAGTCCACAGGGGGCTAGTTATTCACCCCTCCACTTT.

V is TRBV10-3 and J is TRBJ1-3, with 8 bases matching TRBD1. The length of the CDR3 is 15 residues. V was pared by 2 bases and J by 7 bases, with 7 bases of the junction left unmatched. Germline V gives CDR1 ENHRY, CDR2 SYGVKD. As DNA, the CDR3 is TGTGCCATCAGTGAGCCCGGACAGGGAAGGAACACCATATATTTT. Protein product: CAISEPGQGRNTIYF.

This chain uses TRBV19 with TRBJ2-5; 12 nucleotides agree with TRBD2. The CDR3 has 15 amino acids. Germline CDR1 LNHDA, CDR2 SQIVND (reference sequence). V gave up 6 bases and J gave up 4 bases; unmatched junction bases: 6. The CDR3 DNA sequence: TGTGCCAGTAGAAGGACTAGCGGGGTGGGAGAGACCCAGTACTTC. This gives the protein CASRRTSGVGETQYF. The variable domain in full, with the rest retrieved from reference TRBV19 and TRBJ2-5, is DGGITQSPKYLFRKEGQNVTLSCEQNLNHDAMYWYRQDPGQGLRLIYYSQIVNDFQKGDIAEGYSVSREKKESFPLTVTSAQKNPTAFYLCASRRTSGVGETQYFGPGTRLLVL.

The V and J genes are TRBV24-1 and TRBJ2-5; 10 bases align to TRBD1. The CDR3 is 15 residues long. Germline CDR1 and CDR2: KGHDR and SFDVKD. The junction had 5 bases not matched to a gene; V was cut back by 4 bases and J by 4 bases. Here the CDR3 reads CATSEGTGALETQYF. CDR3 in DNA: TGTGCCACCAGTGAGGGGACAGGGGCGTTAGAGACCCAGTACTTC.

The CDR3 nucleotides read TGTGCCAGCACCGGGGACAGGGTCCCCACTGAAGCTTTCTTT. Translating gives CASTGDRVPTEAFF. This rearrangement joins TRBV6-6 to TRBJ1-1; 9 bases map to TRBD1. This CDR3 spans 14 amino acids. The V gene end was trimmed by 7 bases and the J gene end by 4 bases; junction bases not matched to a gene: 7. Germline CDR1 MNHNY, CDR2 SVGAGI (reference sequence).

Comments on this clone: This specimen includes other DNA sequences encoding the same CDR3. The chain couples TRBV6-2 or TRBV6-3 to TRBJ1-1; TRBD1 is a possible D gene (5 bases). The germline gives CDR1 MNHEY, CDR2 SVGEGT. With 2 bases removed from V and 0 bases from J, the gap between germline ends came to 7 bases. The CDR3 sequence is 14 residues long. The CDR3 sequence is CASSYGGLNTEAFF. The CDR3 DNA follows: TGTGCCAGCAGTTACGGGGGGTTGAACACTGAAGCTTTCTTT.

V gene TRBV6-5 combines with J gene TRBJ1-2; D gene uncertain. The CDR3 covers 12 residues. The germline V gene has CDR1 MNHEY and CDR2 SVGAGI. Trimming stripped 6 bases from V and 8 bases from J, with 13 bases between. The chain's CDR3 is CASRGGFDGYTF. The CDR3 coding sequence is TGTGCCAGCAGAGGAGGGTTTGACGGCTACACCTTC.

This CDR3 reads CAWASGGETQYF. The CDR3, as DNA: TGTGCCTGGGCTAGCGGGGGAGAGACCCAGTACTTC. This rearrangement joins TRBV30 to TRBJ2-5, with 10 bases aligning to TRBD2. The CDR3 covers 12 residues. CDR1 and CDR2 from the germline V gene are GTSNPN and SVGIG (reference sequence). Losses at the gene ends were 5 bases for V and 4 bases for J; bases not matched to a gene: 1.

The chain employs TRBV5-1 and TRBJ2-7; 9 bases fit TRBD1. After removal of 0 bases from V and 1 base from J, the junction contained 2 bases not matched to a gene. Per germline, CDR1 SGHRS and CDR2 YFSETQ. This CDR3 contains 15 residues. CDR3 DNA sequence: TGCGCCAGCAGCTTGGGGACAGGGGTTTCCTACGAGCAGTACTTC. Amino acid sequence: CASSLGTGVSYEQYF.